This T cell receptor beta chain derives from a study of cytomegalovirus exposure and HLA in healthy donors. Points from the study as a whole: Cytomegalovirus association was assigned to about 150 TCR beta chains. Among donors in an Asian-associated ancestry cluster, a later analysis reportedly found fewer N-insertions than the roughly 730-donor mean. Earlier findings revealed that most TCR beta V segments proved productive either about 90% or about 30% of the time.

J was trimmed by 3 bases and V by 2 bases; bases with no gene match: 10. The CDR3 extends over 16 amino acids. Germline V gene sequence: CDR1 SGHDT, CDR2 YYEEEE. Remarks on this clone: The antigen is not known.

Use of 60 Vbeta and 13 Jbeta primers characterized the PCR. Using immunoSEQ multiplex PCR, the repertoire was profiled, and TCRdb retains in-frame clones only, with some absent. This sample has 90,000 to 120,000 clones; approximately 73% occur once, and the top ten carry roughly 8%. Sequencing input: PBMCs. V gene TRBV5-6 combines with J gene TRBJ1-1, with 7 bases fitting TRBD1. This clonotype was sampled from a young man in good health and CMV-seronegative. The DNA for the CDR3 is TGTGCCAGCAGCTTCTATCCCGGGACAGACTACACTGAAGCTTTCTTT. Translated, it gives CASSFYPGTDYTEAFF.